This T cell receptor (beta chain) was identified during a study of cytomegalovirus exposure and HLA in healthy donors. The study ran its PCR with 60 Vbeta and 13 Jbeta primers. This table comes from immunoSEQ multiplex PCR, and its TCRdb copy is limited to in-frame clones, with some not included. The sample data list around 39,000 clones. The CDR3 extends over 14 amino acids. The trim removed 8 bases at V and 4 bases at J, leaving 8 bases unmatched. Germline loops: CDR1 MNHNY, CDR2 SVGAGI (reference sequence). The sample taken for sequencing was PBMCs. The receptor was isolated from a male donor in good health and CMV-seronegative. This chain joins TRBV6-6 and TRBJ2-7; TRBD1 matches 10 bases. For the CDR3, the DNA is TGTGCCAGCGGCCCATCGGGACAGGGGTACGAGCAGTACTTC. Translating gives CASGPSGQGYEQYF.